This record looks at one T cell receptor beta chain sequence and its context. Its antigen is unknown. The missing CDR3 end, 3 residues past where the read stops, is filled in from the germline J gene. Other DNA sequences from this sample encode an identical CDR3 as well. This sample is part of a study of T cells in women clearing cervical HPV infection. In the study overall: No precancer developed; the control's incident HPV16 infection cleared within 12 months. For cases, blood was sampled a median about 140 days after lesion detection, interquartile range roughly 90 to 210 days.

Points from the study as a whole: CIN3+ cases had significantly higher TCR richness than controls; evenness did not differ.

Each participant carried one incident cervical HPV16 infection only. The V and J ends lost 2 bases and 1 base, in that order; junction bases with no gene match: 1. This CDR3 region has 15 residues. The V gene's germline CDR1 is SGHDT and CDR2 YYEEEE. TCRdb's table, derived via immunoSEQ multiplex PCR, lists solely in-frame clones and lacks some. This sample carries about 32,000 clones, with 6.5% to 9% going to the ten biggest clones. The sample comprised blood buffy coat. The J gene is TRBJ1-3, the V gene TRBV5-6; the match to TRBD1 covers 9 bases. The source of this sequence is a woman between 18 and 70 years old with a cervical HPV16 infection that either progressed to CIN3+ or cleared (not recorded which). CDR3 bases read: TGTGCCAGCAGCTTACAGGGGGCTTCTGGAAACACC. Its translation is CASSLQGASGNT. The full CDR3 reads CASSLQGASGNTIYF.